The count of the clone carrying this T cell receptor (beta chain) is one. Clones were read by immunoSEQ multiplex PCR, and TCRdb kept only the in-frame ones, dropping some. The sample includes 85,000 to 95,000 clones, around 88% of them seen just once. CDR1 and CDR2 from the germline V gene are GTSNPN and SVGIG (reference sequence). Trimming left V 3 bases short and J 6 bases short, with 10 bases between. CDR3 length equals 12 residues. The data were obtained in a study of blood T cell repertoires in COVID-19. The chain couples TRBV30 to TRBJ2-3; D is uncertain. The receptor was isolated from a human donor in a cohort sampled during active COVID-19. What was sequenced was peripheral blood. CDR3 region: CAWSEALDTQYF. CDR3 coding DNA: TGTGCCTGGAGCGAAGCTTTGGATACGCAGTATTTT.